This TCR beta chain was retrieved from a study of CD8 T cells in Susac syndrome. The CDR3 extends over 17 amino acids. The germline V gene has CDR1 ENHRY and CDR2 SYGVKD. Between the trimmed V and J ends, which lost 0 bases and 0 bases, there was a span of 12 bases. After extraction with the RNeasy kit, about 0.5 to 1 ug of the RNA was reverse transcribed using random hexamers. With immunoSEQ multiplex PCR, TCR beta CDR3 was amplified across 54 Vbeta and 13 Jbeta. TCRdb re-called the immunoSEQ multiplex PCR reads through MiXCR, storing one row per CDR3 protein. The table lists 150,000 to 200,000 distinct CDR3 sequences, 91% of them singletons, with approximately 0.09% in the top ten.

This clonotype originated in a human donor with Susac syndrome. V is TRBV10-3 and J is TRBJ2-1; weak D call: TRBD1 (5 bases). Sequenced input: CD4+ T cells from PBMCs. CDR3 nucleotides: TGTGCCATCAGTGAGTCATCCCGGCAGGGCTCCTACAATGAGCAGTTCTTC. It yields the protein CAISESSRQGSYNEQFF.